This TCR beta chain originates from a study of human T cells and chemical hapten exposure. CDR3 length: 15 amino acids. Deletions cut 4 bases from V and 1 base from J, with 14 bases between. The V gene's germline CDR1 is MGHRA and CDR2 YSYEKL. Time point: pre-sensitization, week 0. The treatment: therapeutic diphenylcyclopropenone sensitization with weekly scalp DPC. Overall study findings and caveats: TCRs above 1 in 1000 frequency did not change with DPC sensitization.

This clonotype was seen a handful of times. Its cognate antigen is unknown. TCRdb reprocessed the RACE reads with MiXCR, giving one entry per CDR3 protein. The sample includes more than 250,000 distinct CDR3 sequences, 7.5% to 9% of them seen just once. This receptor was identified in a woman aged 40 to 50 with alopecia areata. Some clones in this sample may be carry-over from other donors' samples. The chain uses TRBV4-1 and TRBJ2-7, with D unclear. Material: whole blood, obtained in connection with sensitization to the hapten diphenylcyclopropenone (DPC). CDR3 sequence (DNA): TGCGCCAGCAGCCTTCAGTACGGAATTTCCTACGAGCAGTACTTC. Protein product: CASSLQYGISYEQYF.